Each of the 13 T cell receptor beta chains below was sequenced from the same sample in a study of memory CD4+ T cells and cytomegalovirus serostatus. Clones were sequenced by immunoSEQ multiplex PCR, and TCRdb holds only the in-frame ones, with some missing. The table includes 55,000 to 65,000 clones, about four fifths detected once. The sort gate was single viable CD3+CD4+CD8-CD45RO+ cells for memory CD4+ T cells. Sample: memory CD4+ T cells from blood. Receptor source: an adult in good health and CMV-seronegative. Some clones in this sample may be carry-over from other donors' samples.

The V gene is TRBV5-5, the J gene TRBJ1-4, with D possibly TRBD1 on 6 matching bases. The germline V gene has CDR1 SGHKS and CDR2 YYEKEE (reference sequence). V lost 0 bases to trimming and J lost 7 bases, with 16 bases between them. The CDR3 totals 16 residues. CDR3 region: CASSLAQQGGAEKLFF. CDR3 DNA sequence: TGTGCCAGCAGCTTGGCCCAACAGGGTGGGGCTGAAAAACTGTTTTTT.

This chain connects TRBV28 to TRBJ2-3, with D tentatively TRBD1 or TRBD2 (5 bases each). The CDR3 sequence is 16 residues long. Germline V gene sequence: CDR1 MDHEN, CDR2 SYDVKM. Trimming left V 5 bases short and J 1 base short, with 16 bases between. The CDR3 DNA reads TGTGCCAGCAGTCCCCTCCCGGGGACCCGCACAGATACGCAGTATTTT. This sequence encodes CASSPLPGTRTDTQYF. Based on the CDR3 plus reference TRBV28 and TRBJ2-3, the full variable domain is DVKVTQSSRYLVKRTGEKVFLECVQDMDHENMFWYRQDPGLGLRLIYFSYDVKMKEKGDIPEGYSVSREKKERFSLILESASTNQTSMYLCASSPLPGTRTDTQYFGPGTRLTVL.

V is TRBV18 and J is TRBJ1-4; possible D gene TRBD1, 6 bases. Looked up from germline, CDR1 is KGHSH and CDR2 is LQKENI. V was cut by 2 bases and J by 2 bases, with 12 bases left in between. The CDR3 extends over 16 amino acids. The DNA for the CDR3 is TGTGCCAGCTCACCAATAGGGGGTCCTACTAATGAAAAACTGTTTTTT. It yields the protein CASSPIGGPTNEKLFF.

This clone was counted a few times. The chain employs TRBV7-3 and TRBJ2-1, with 8 bases lining up with TRBD2. V was pared by 5 bases and J by 4 bases, with 10 bases of the junction left unmatched. The length of the CDR3 is 16 residues. CDR1 and CDR2 from the germline V gene are SGHTA and FQGTGA. The chain's CDR3 is CASSPKAGGPYNEQFF. DNA of the CDR3: TGTGCCAGCAGCCCGAAGGCGGGAGGCCCATACAATGAGCAGTTCTTC.

V and J are TRBV4-1 and TRBJ2-7; perhaps TRBD1 as D (5 bases). V shed 0 bases and J shed 2 bases, with 11 bases lying between them. The CDR3 totals 15 residues. Per the germline V gene, CDR1 is MGHRA and CDR2 is YSYEKL. CDR3 bases: TGCGCCAGCAGCCAAGATCGACAGAGCACCTACGAGCAGTACTTC. This codes for CASSQDRQSTYEQYF.

The chain employs TRBV7-9 and TRBJ1-5; D is unresolved. The CDR3 spans 14 residues. Germline values: CDR1 SEHNR, CDR2 FQNEAQ (reference sequence). The ends were cut back, 7 bases at V and 1 base at J, with 11 bases in the middle. The CDR3 sequence: CASTTLGSNQPQHF. DNA for the CDR3: TGTGCCAGCACCACATTAGGGAGCAATCAGCCCCAGCATTTT.

The chain employs TRBV11-2 and TRBJ2-2; no reliable D call. The CDR3 loop spans 14 amino acids. The V gene lost 0 bases and the J gene lost 5 bases, with 7 bases spanning the gap. CDR1 is SGHAT and CDR2 is FQNNGV in the germline V gene. CDR3 protein: CASSLEGRTGELFF. The CDR3 region has the DNA TGTGCCAGCAGCTTAGAGGGCCGGACCGGGGAGCTGTTTTTT.

The chain links TRBV4-2 to TRBJ2-1; the match to TRBD2 covers 9 bases. Trimming removed 0 bases from V and 6 bases from J; junction bases left unmatched: 15. The CDR3 length is 19 residues. CDR1 and CDR2 (germline): LGHNA, YNFKEQ. The chain's CDR3 is CASSQDQYVKVAGVNEQFF. The CDR3 nucleotides read TGTGCCAGCAGCCAAGATCAGTACGTAAAGGTAGCGGGAGTCAATGAGCAGTTCTTC.

The rearrangement links TRBV29-1 to TRBJ1-1; D might be TRBD1 (5 bases). The CDR3 runs to 15 residues. Looked up from germline, CDR1 is SQVTM and CDR2 is ANQGSEA. V shed 4 bases and J shed 4 bases, with 19 bases lying between them. CDR3 bases: TGCAGCGTTGTGCGAGAGGGGACCGGTGTCACTGAAGCTTTCTTT. Protein: CSVVREGTGVTEAFF.

The J gene is TRBJ2-3, the V gene TRBV5-6; D call uncertain. Germline CDR1 reads SGHDT; CDR2 reads YYEEEE. Trimming pared 2 bases from V and 15 bases from J, leaving 16 bases between. This CDR3 spans 12 amino acids. The CDR3 loop reads CASSLFGTSDYF. The DNA for the CDR3 is TGTGCCAGCAGCTTATTCGGCACGAGCGATTATTTT.

In this sample, this clone turned up once. Written as DNA, the CDR3 is TGTGCCAGCAGGACGGGAGGGAGTGGGTCCTACGAGCAGTACTTC. This translates into CASRTGGSGSYEQYF. The chain links TRBV6-5 to TRBJ2-7; TRBD2 matches 8 bases. Per the germline V gene, CDR1 is MNHEY and CDR2 is SVGAGI. The CDR3 is made up of 15 amino acids. The J segment lost 1 base and the V segment lost 6 bases, leaving 8 bases of the junction unmatched.

This CDR3 is CASSRAGRADYGYTF. The CDR3 coding sequence is TGTGCCAGCAGCCGGGCGGGGCGGGCGGACTATGGCTACACCTTC. The rearrangement links TRBV5-6 to TRBJ1-2; D possibly corresponds to TRBD1 (5 bases). V lost 4 bases and J lost 3, with 16 bases in between. Looked up from germline, CDR1 is SGHDT and CDR2 is YYEEEE. The CDR3 is 15 residues long.

This chain joins TRBV7-2 and TRBJ2-7; a possible D gene is TRBD2 (5 bases). Trimming removed 1 base at V and 0 bases at J, with 10 bases between. Germline lookup yields CDR1 SGHTA and CDR2 FQGNSA. The CDR3 runs to 15 residues. CDR3 loop: CASSLDLANSYEQYF. The CDR3 DNA is TGTGCCAGCAGCTTAGATCTAGCAAACTCCTACGAGCAGTACTTC.